The 16 T cell receptor beta chains in this list originate from one sample, sequenced in a study of graft-versus-host responses after intestinal transplantation. Generated by immunoSEQ multiplex PCR, the TCRdb table keeps only in-frame clones and is missing some. The data contain more than 15,000 clones, under 85% of them singletons. Intraepithelial and lamina propria lymphocytes were isolated from graft specimens. This specimen was ileum tissue, taken almost 470 days after intestinal transplant. All receptors derive from a human patient who received an intestinal transplant, so some T cells may come from the graft donor.

The V call is TRBV18, the J call TRBJ2-1; unclear D gene. This CDR3 is built from 13 residues. V lost 0 bases and J lost 4, with 4 bases in between. CDR1 and CDR2 from the germline V gene are KGHSH and LQKENI. CDR3 loop: CASSPPGYNEQFF. CDR3 DNA sequence: TGTGCCAGCTCACCACCAGGGTACAATGAGCAGTTCTTC.

In its sample, this clone was seen a few times. This CDR3 is also generated by other DNA sequences in the sample. This sequence joins TRBV29-1 and TRBJ2-7, with 7 bases that match TRBD1. CDR1 SQVTM and CDR2 ANQGSEA come from the germline V gene. The CDR3 sequence is 12 residues long. The V and J ends lost 4 bases and 2 bases, in that order; junction bases with no gene match: 2. CDR3 region: CSVAQGAYEQYF. The CDR3 DNA is TGCAGCGTTGCTCAGGGGGCCTACGAGCAGTACTTC.

V usage is TRBV6-5 and J usage is TRBJ1-6; D is perhaps TRBD1 (5 bases). Germline CDR1 is MNHEY and CDR2 is SVGAGI. This CDR3 spans 14 amino acids. The germline V and J ends were trimmed by 4 bases and 9 bases, with 13 bases remaining between them. Here the CDR3 DNA reads TGTGCCAGCAGTTCCGGGACTTTGGGTTCACCCCTCCACTTT. This translates into CASSSGTLGSPLHF.

J is TRBJ2-5 and V is TRBV5-6, with TRBD2 as a possible D gene (5 bases). The end of the DNA fits TRBJ2-7 better, so the J call may be wrong. Germline assignment: CDR1 SGHDT and CDR2 YYEEEE. This CDR3 has 13 residues. The chain's CDR3 is CASRHGPAGEQYF. The CDR3 DNA sequence: TGTGCCAGCAGACACGGCCCCGCGGGCGAGCAGTACTTC.

This clone was recorded a few times. This chain connects TRBV9 to TRBJ2-1; TRBD2 might be the D (7 bases). CDR3 size: 16 residues. V was shortened by 3 bases and J by 0 bases, with 13 bases between the two germline ends. CDR1 is SGDLS, CDR2 YYNGEE, per germline. CDR3 DNA: TGTGCCAGCAGCGGTCCGGGGGGCGCCTCCTACAATGAGCAGTTCTTC. Its protein product is CASSGPGGASYNEQFF.

The chain has TRBV19 and TRBJ1-4, with no clear D. This CDR3 contains 15 residues. Trimming took off 3 bases at V and 8 bases at J, with 16 bases between the two ends. Germline assignment: CDR1 LNHDA and CDR2 SQIVND (reference sequence). The CDR3 DNA reads TGTGCCAGTAGTATCCCCAATTTAAGGAAGGAAAAACTGTTTTTT. As protein: CASSIPNLRKEKLFF.

The J gene is TRBJ1-6, the V gene TRBV6-5; no reliable D call. With 9 bases removed from V and 0 bases from J, the gap between germline ends came to 12 bases. CDR1 is MNHEY and CDR2 is SVGAGI in the germline V gene. This CDR3 is 15 amino acids long. This CDR3 is CASGGGSSYNSPLHF. The CDR3 DNA follows: TGTGCCAGTGGAGGAGGGAGCTCCTATAATTCACCCCTCCACTTT.

This rearrangement joins TRBV11-3 to TRBJ2-6; D may be TRBD2 (5 bases). The V end was cut by 5 bases, the J end by 3 bases, with 17 bases between. The CDR3 runs to 17 residues. From germline, CDR1 is SGHNT and CDR2 YENEEA. CDR3 in DNA: TGTGCCAGCAGCCTACTCTCCTCGGGGTATGGGGCCAACGTCCTGACTTTC. It encodes CASSLLSSGYGANVLTF.

The V and J genes are TRBV5-6 and TRBJ1-1; TRBD1 matches at 9 bases. The CDR3 length is 13 residues. Germline CDR1 reads SGHDT; CDR2 reads YYEEEE. J was trimmed by 8 bases and V by 2 bases; bases with no gene match: 4. In DNA, the CDR3 is TGTGCCAGCAGCTTTGCAACAGGGGGCGAAGCTTTCTTT. It codes for CASSFATGGEAFF.

V is TRBV5-6 and J is TRBJ2-2; D uncertain. From germline, CDR1 is SGHDT and CDR2 YYEEEE. V was clipped by 2 bases and J by 1 base, with 15 bases between them. CDR3 length equals 17 residues. CDR3 in amino acids: CASSFWPYGQNTGELFF. CDR3 DNA sequence: TGTGCCAGCAGCTTTTGGCCTTACGGCCAGAACACCGGGGAGCTGTTTTTT.

This chain connects TRBV7-9 to TRBJ2-3, with D hard to call. The CDR3 runs to 12 residues. Trimming took off 5 bases at V and 7 bases at J, with 10 bases between the two ends. Germline-derived CDR1 and CDR2 are SEHNR and FQNEAQ (reference sequence). CDR3 residues: CASSPTHNTQYF. DNA for the CDR3: TGTGCCAGCAGCCCCACCCACAATACGCAGTATTTT.

The table lists this clone with a count of one. The rearrangement joins TRBV2 to TRBJ2-7; no clear D. V was cut by 3 bases and J by 0 bases, with 9 bases left in between. CDR1 and CDR2 (germline): SNHLY, FYNNEI. The CDR3 has 14 amino acids. DNA for the CDR3: TGTGCCAGCAGTGATGCTCCACTCTCCTACGAGCAGTACTTC. It yields the protein CASSDAPLSYEQYF.

The chain uses TRBV11-2 and TRBJ1-2; D possibly corresponds to TRBD1 (5 bases). The CDR3 runs to 15 residues. The V end lost 0 bases, the J end lost 5 bases, and 13 bases lay between the germline ends. Germline lookup yields CDR1 SGHAT and CDR2 FQNNGV. DNA for the CDR3: TGTGCCAGCAGCTTAGAAGTTGAGGGGCCTTATGGCTACACCTTC. Translating gives CASSLEVEGPYGYTF.

The sample holds one count of this clone. This chain joins TRBV6-5 and TRBJ1-2; possibly TRBD1 for D (6 bases). The CDR3 is 16 residues long. The ends were cut back, 2 bases at V and 1 base at J, with 14 bases in the middle. The germline V gene encodes CDR1 MNHEY and CDR2 SVGAGI. The CDR3 coding sequence is TGTGCCAGCAGTTACAGCGGACAGATTTTTAACTATGGCTACACCTTC. Protein: CASSYSGQIFNYGYTF.

V usage is TRBV18 and J usage is TRBJ1-1, with a weak D call TRBD1 (5 bases). The length of the CDR3 is 13 residues. Per germline, CDR1 KGHSH and CDR2 LQKENI. The V end was cut by 2 bases, the J end by 2 bases, with 6 bases between. CDR3 residues: CASSPRGNTEAFF. The CDR3 DNA reads as TGTGCCAGCTCACCAAGGGGAAACACTGAAGCTTTCTTT.

This chain joins TRBV7-2 and TRBJ1-1, with TRBD1 as a possible D gene (6 bases). CDR1 and CDR2 (germline): SGHTA, FQGNSA. The V gene lost 1 base and the J gene lost 4 bases, with 13 bases spanning the gap. The CDR3 covers 15 residues. This CDR3 reads CASSLGIGGGTEAFF. The CDR3 DNA reads as TGTGCCAGCAGCTTAGGGATCGGAGGGGGCACTGAAGCTTTCTTT. Supplemented by reference TRBV7-2 and TRBJ1-1, the full variable domain reads GAGVSQSPSNKVTEKGKDVELRCDPISGHTALYWYRQSLGQGLEFLIYFQGNSAPDKSGLPSDRFSAERTGGSVSTLTIQRTQQEDSAVYLCASSLGIGGGTEAFFGQGTRLTVV.